The clone carrying this T cell receptor beta chain was seen only a few times. Unique molecular identifiers featured in how the TCRbeta library was prepared. MiXCR, applied by TCRdb to the PCR reads, yields one record per CDR3 protein. The sample carries some 830,000 distinct CDR3 sequences, 16% recorded once. Per germline, CDR1 MRHNA and CDR2 SNTAGT. The ends lost 0 bases at V and 8 bases at J; junction bases unmatched: 8. The CDR3 length is 16 residues. This sample is part of a study of T-cell reconstitution after alpha-beta-depleted transplantation in children. V is TRBV6-4 and J is TRBJ2-1; TRBD2 aligns across 9 bases. This specimen was PBMCs, mostly from graft donor cells, taken 360 days after TCRalphabeta/CD19-depleted stem cell transplant. The receptor was derived from a male patient aged 10 to 17 who had a stem cell transplant for acute lymphoblastic leukemia, so the T cells may come from the graft donor. The DNA for the CDR3 is TGTGCCAGCAGTGACTCGGCGGGAGGGCTTAGGGATGAGCAGTTCTTC. This translates into CASSDSAGGLRDEQFF.